The rows below give T cell receptor beta chains drawn from one sample of a study of graft-versus-host responses after intestinal transplantation. What these receptors recognize is not known. Clones were read by immunoSEQ multiplex PCR, and TCRdb kept only the in-frame ones, dropping some. The sample yields around 100,000 clones, 90% to 95% seen once. The sequenced sample was unstimulated CD8+ T cells sorted from spleen or lymph node cells, obtained before intestinal transplant. The receptors originated from a human donor who received an intestinal transplant. The conserved cysteine and the conserved F or W are not part of the CDR3 here.

TRBV6-1	TRBJ2-7	ASSNPGTSYEQY
TRBV6-5	TRBJ1-1	ASSYGGIEAF
TRBV6-1	TRBJ2-7	ATLGGLDEQY
TRBV7-9	TRBJ2-3	ASSLVGQGLIDTDTQY
TRBV2	TRBJ2-2	ASIRKGQGLTGELF
TRBV4-1	TRBJ2-7	ASSQASGSYEQY
TRBV13	TRBJ2-1	ASSPWLQGNEQF
TRBV10-3	TRBJ2-3	AISESVGGRGDTQY
TRBV4-1	TRBJ2-7	ASSQEGGRTYEQY
TRBV5-4	TRBJ1-2	ATKLGIQGSYGYT